These 27 T cell receptor beta chains came from one sample sequenced in a study of early T cells in non-severe SARS-CoV-2 infection. Via MiXCR, TCRdb re-called the 5' RACE reads, giving one row per CDR3 protein. The sample lists 100,000 to 130,000 distinct CDR3 sequences; approximately 10% were seen once. Sequenced: whole blood. The receptor set was obtained from an adult who was a healthcare worker with PCR-confirmed SARS-CoV-2 infection or an uninfected control (not recorded which).

This clonotype was seen only a few times. The chain is built from TRBV7-6 and TRBJ1-1; 10 positions agree with TRBD1. V was clipped by 5 bases and J by 2 bases; unmatched bases: 8. This CDR3 contains 16 residues. Germline assignment: CDR1 SGHVS and CDR2 FNYEAQ. The CDR3 bases are TGTGCCAGCAGCACAAGACAGGGGGCATCTAACACTGAAGCTTTCTTT. Amino acids: CASSTRQGASNTEAFF.

In the case of this clonotype: Sequence at one end of the junction differs from germline and may be a read error. This chain uses TRBV28 with TRBJ1-1; D uncertain. Germline V gene lookup returns CDR1 MDHEN and CDR2 SYDVKM. The CDR3 is 12 residues long. The CDR3 nucleotides are TGTGCGAGCAAGACTGAGAACACTGAAGCTTTCTTT. Its translation: CASKTENTEAFF.

The rearrangement joins TRBV9 to TRBJ2-2; D is possibly TRBD1 (5 bases). V shed 6 bases and J shed 1 base, with 10 bases lying between them. CDR3 length equals 14 residues. CDR1 is SGDLS, CDR2 YYNGEE, per germline. The CDR3 DNA follows: TGTGCCAGCACCGTTACAGGGAACACCGGGGAGCTGTTTTTT. It encodes CASTVTGNTGELFF. Complete variable domain (other parts from reference TRBV9 and TRBJ2-2): DSGVTQTPKHLITATGQRVTLRCSPRSGDLSVYWYQQSLDQGLQFLIQYYNGEERAKGNILERFSAQQFPDLHSELNLSSLELGDSALYFCASTVTGNTGELFFGEGSRLTVL.

Note on this clonotype: This may come from a read error, since a much larger clone is one base off. The chain uses TRBV6-6 and TRBJ2-7; 8 nucleotides align to TRBD2. The V gene's germline CDR1 is MNHNY and CDR2 SVGAGI (reference sequence). J gave up 3 bases and V 0 bases, and 22 bases lay outside the gene matches. This CDR3 has 21 residues. The CDR3 spells CASSYSMVAIPGLDLDYEQYF. In DNA, the CDR3 is TGTGCCAGCAGTTACTCGATGGTAGCCATCCCGGGACTAGACCTCGACTACGAGCAGTACTTC.

This clonotype has a handful of counts. The chain has TRBV29-1 and TRBJ1-2; TRBD1 matches 8 bases. Germline loops: CDR1 SQVTM, CDR2 ANQGSEA. With 6 bases clipped from V and 8 bases from J, the junction kept 11 bases outside the gene matches. The CDR3 has 13 amino acids. This chain's CDR3 is CSVEPTGVDGYTF. In nucleotides, the CDR3 is TGCAGCGTCGAACCGACAGGGGTGGACGGCTACACCTTC.

This clonotype was detected many times. This sequence joins TRBV2 and TRBJ2-1; a weak D match, TRBD2 (5 bases). The CDR3 is 13 amino acids. Germline loops: CDR1 SNHLY, CDR2 FYNNEI. Trimming shortened V by 3 bases and J by 10 bases, and 13 bases separated the two germline ends. The CDR3 loop is CASSDGITREQFF. DNA of the CDR3: TGTGCCAGCAGTGACGGGATTACACGGGAGCAGTTCTTC.

This rearrangement joins TRBV29-1 to TRBJ2-5; TRBD1 matches at 10 bases. With V trimmed by 8 bases and J by 7 bases, 13 bases remained unmatched. The CDR3 has 14 amino acids. Germline CDR1 is SQVTM and CDR2 is ANQGSEA. This CDR3 reads CSTNLRDRGTTQYF. The CDR3 DNA follows: TGCAGCACCAATCTCCGGGACAGGGGAACGACCCAGTACTTC.

This clonotype came up many times. This chain joins TRBV28 and TRBJ1-5; D not resolved. CDR1 is MDHEN and CDR2 is SYDVKM in the germline V gene. The CDR3 loop spans 12 amino acids. Trimming cost V 3 bases and J 7 bases, with 7 bases left between them. The CDR3 DNA reads as TGTGCCAGCAGTTTGCGGCAACAGCCCCAGCATTTT. Translation gives CASSLRQQPQHF.

This clonotype was detected many times. The chain has TRBV12-3 or TRBV12-4 and TRBJ2-1, with 9 bases lining up with TRBD2. The CDR3 length is 13 residues. V was clipped by 3 bases and J by 9 bases; unmatched bases: 3. The CDR3 region is CASSLREGVEQFF. The CDR3 nucleotides read TGTGCCAGCAGTTTGCGGGAGGGCGTTGAGCAGTTCTTC.

The genes are TRBV10-3 and TRBJ2-7; D unresolved. CDR1 ENHRY and CDR2 SYGVKD come from the germline V gene. The V gene lost 5 bases and the J gene lost 3 bases, with 2 bases spanning the gap. The CDR3 runs to 10 residues. CDR3 in DNA: TGTGCCATCAGTCTCTACGAGCAGTACTTC. It is translated as CAISLYEQYF.

The V and J genes are TRBV10-3 and TRBJ1-1; 7 bases align to TRBD1. CDR1 ENHRY and CDR2 SYGVKD come from the germline V gene. The CDR3 is 11 residues long. V trimming: 10 bases; J trimming: 7 bases; junction bases outside the gene matches: 6. Written as DNA, the CDR3 is TGTGCCACCGGTGACAGGGATGAAGCTTTCTTT. Amino acids: CATGDRDEAFF.

This chain links TRBV4-1 with TRBJ2-1, with D possibly called TRBD1 or TRBD2 (5 bases each). Germline values: CDR1 MGHRA, CDR2 YSYEKL. The CDR3 covers 14 residues. V was shortened by 4 bases and J by 12 bases, with 19 bases between the two germline ends. The CDR3 DNA reads as TGCGCCAGCAGCCTCGCAACGGGCCGGGACCGGCAGTTCTTC. Its translation is CASSLATGRDRQFF.

This clonotype was found a few times. The chain is built from TRBV6-6 and TRBJ2-3, with D perhaps matching TRBD2 (7 bases). CDR1 is MNHNY and CDR2 is SVGAGI in the germline V gene (reference sequence). V was pared by 5 bases and J by 4 bases, with 16 bases between. This CDR3 has 15 amino acids. CDR3 sequence reads: CASSPGGGGPDTQYF. CDR3 nucleotide sequence: TGTGCCAGCAGTCCGGGAGGCGGGGGCCCAGATACGCAGTATTTT.

The V and J genes are TRBV7-2 and TRBJ2-7; possibly TRBD1 or TRBD2 for D (5 bases each). Between the trimmed V and J ends, which lost 5 bases and 5 bases, there was a span of 16 bases. The CDR3 is made up of 14 amino acids. Germline loops: CDR1 SGHTA, CDR2 FQGNSA. CDR3 protein: CASSPNRDLDEQYF. CDR3 nucleotides: TGTGCCAGCAGCCCCAACCGGGACCTGGACGAGCAGTACTTC.

This clonotype was seen a few times. CDR3 nucleotides: TGCGCCAGCAGCTTGGACGGTTTGGGTCAGCCCCAGCATTTT. Protein product: CASSLDGLGQPQHF. The chain is built from TRBV5-1 and TRBJ1-5; no reliable D call. The V and J ends lost 0 bases and 6 bases respectively, with 10 bases between them. The CDR3 loop spans 14 amino acids. Germline CDR1 SGHRS, CDR2 YFSETQ.

This clonotype has only a few counts. The rearrangement joins TRBV3-1 to TRBJ1-2; D unclear. Germline V gene lookup returns CDR1 LGHDT and CDR2 YNNKEL (reference sequence). Trimming removed 4 bases at V and 10 bases at J, with 19 bases between. The CDR3 length is 14 residues. The DNA of the CDR3 is TGTGCCAGCAGCCCAATGGAGGGCCTGCTCTACTACACCTTC. It codes for CASSPMEGLLYYTF.

The J gene is TRBJ2-4, the V gene TRBV11-2; no clear D. The CDR3 length is 15 residues. V was trimmed by 7 bases and J by 1 base, leaving 14 bases between them. Germline V lookup: CDR1 SGHAT, CDR2 FQNNGV. DNA of the CDR3: TGTGCCAGCACCAAGAGGAGTACGGCCAAAAACATTCAGTACTTC. This encodes CASTKRSTAKNIQYF.

This clonotype has more than one count but fewer than ten. V gene TRBV5-1 combines with J gene TRBJ2-1; D perhaps matches TRBD1 (6 bases). Trimming took off 3 bases at V and 3 bases at J, with 10 bases between the two ends. The CDR3 covers 14 residues. In germline, CDR1 is SGHRS, CDR2 YFSETQ. The CDR3 nucleotides read TGCGCCAGCAGCTCCGGGACACTCTACAATGAGCAGTTCTTC. Translating gives CASSSGTLYNEQFF.

V and J are TRBV20-1 and TRBJ2-5; 13 bases fit TRBD2. This CDR3 spans 13 amino acids. Per the germline V gene, CDR1 is DFQATT and CDR2 is SNEGSKA (reference sequence). With V trimmed by 5 bases and J by 7 bases, 4 bases remained unmatched. This chain's CDR3 is CSARTSGSGTQYF. The CDR3 DNA reads as TGCAGTGCTCGGACTAGCGGGAGTGGGACCCAGTACTTC.

The table lists this clonotype with a few counts. This chain joins TRBV20-1 and TRBJ1-4, with TRBD1 matching over 11 bases. Per the germline V gene, CDR1 is DFQATT and CDR2 is SNEGSKA (reference sequence). After removal of 5 bases from V and 10 bases from J, the junction contained 3 bases not matched to a gene. CDR3 size: 12 residues. The CDR3 region is CSAGQGAGKLFF. For the CDR3, the DNA is TGCAGTGCTGGACAGGGGGCCGGAAAACTGTTTTTT.

The chain is built from TRBV5-1 and TRBJ2-7; TRBD2 agrees at 7 bases. From germline, CDR1 is SGHRS and CDR2 YFSETQ. Trimming removed 2 bases from V and 2 bases from J; junction bases left unmatched: 7. This CDR3 spans 15 amino acids. The CDR3 DNA sequence: TGCGCCAGCAGCTTAGGGGCTAGCGGTCCCTACGAGCAGTACTTC. Encoded protein: CASSLGASGPYEQYF.

This clonotype was counted ten times or more. The chain combines TRBV6-2 or TRBV6-3 with TRBJ2-1; D remains unclear. The CDR3 is 15 amino acids. Germline loops: CDR1 MNHEY, CDR2 SVGEGT. Deletions cut 0 bases from V and 4 bases from J, with 10 bases between. The CDR3 sequence: CASSYSATDYNEQFF. CDR3 in DNA: TGTGCCAGCAGTTACTCGGCGACGGATTACAATGAGCAGTTCTTC.

V and J are TRBV7-9 and TRBJ1-2; D call uncertain. Trimming stripped 5 bases from V and 3 bases from J, with 13 bases between. Germline loops: CDR1 SEHNR, CDR2 FQNEAQ (reference sequence). This CDR3 comprises 14 residues. The CDR3 DNA reads as TGTGCCAGCAGCAGTACAAGATCGGACTATGGCTACACCTTC. It specifies CASSSTRSDYGYTF.

This clonotype turned up a few times. This chain connects TRBV20-1 to TRBJ2-7; D might be TRBD2 (5 bases). V dropped 7 bases and J dropped 3 bases, with 10 bases sitting between them. The CDR3 covers 11 residues. Germline CDR1 reads DFQATT; CDR2 reads SNEGSKA (reference sequence). CDR3 sequence (DNA): TGCAGTGTTGCGGGTGACTACGAGCAGTACTTC. It translates to CSVAGDYEQYF.

This clonotype was counted ten times or more. This rearrangement joins TRBV10-1 to TRBJ2-2; D may be TRBD2 (5 bases). CDR3 size: 12 residues. The V gene lost 9 bases and the J gene lost 1 base, with 6 bases spanning the gap. Germline V gene data show CDR1 as WNHNN and CDR2 as SYGVQD (reference sequence). This CDR3 is CASAGNTGELFF. DNA of the CDR3: TGCGCCAGTGCGGGGAACACCGGGGAGCTGTTTTTT.

In this sample, this clonotype turned up a few times. The J gene is TRBJ2-7, the V gene TRBV29-1; 8 bases fit TRBD1. The CDR3 totals 12 residues. Germline V gives CDR1 SQVTM, CDR2 ANQGSEA. With V trimmed by 7 bases and J by 5 bases, 7 bases remained unmatched. CDR3 nucleotide sequence: TGCAGCGCCCCGGGACAGGTTGACGAGCAGTACTTC. This encodes CSAPGQVDEQYF.

This clonotype occurred a few times. The rearrangement uses TRBV7-7 and TRBJ2-3; D perhaps matches TRBD2 (5 bases). The CDR3 sequence is 13 residues long. Germline CDR1 reads SSHAT; CDR2 reads FNYEAQ (reference sequence). V dropped 5 bases and J dropped 5 bases, with 11 bases sitting between them. Here the CDR3 DNA reads TGTGCCAGCAGCCCAAATCGGGGAGATACGCAGTATTTT. It encodes CASSPNRGDTQYF.